This is a list of T cell receptor beta chains from one sample in a study of cytomegalovirus exposure and HLA in healthy donors. Measured with immunoSEQ multiplex PCR; TCRdb has only the in-frame clones, and not every one. The sample lists roughly 150,000 clones; 75% were seen once. Sequencing input: PBMCs. The source of these receptors is a woman aged 50 to 60 in good health and CMV-seropositive. Each CDR3 is given with its conserved first and last residue. D genes are given only for firm matches. Some rows have no size entry. The others give once, few or many, or a class for an expanded clone.

abundance	d_gene	v_gene	j_gene	CDR3nt	CDR3aa
NA	NA	TRBV10-3	TRBJ2-1	TGTGCCATCAGTTGGGGCGAGAACAATGAGCAGTTCTTC	CAISWGENNEQFF
NA	NA	TRBV19	TRBJ1-2	TGTGCCAGTAGTATAGATCGAGCAGCGCTCTATGGCTACACCTTC	CASSIDRAALYGYTF
NA	NA	TRBV12-5	TRBJ1-5	TGTGCTAGTGGTTTGGTACTAGGAGGACCAACGGAACGGTTTTATTCCGGGAATCAGCCCCAGCATTTT	CASGLVLGGPTERFYSGNQPQHF
NA	NA	TRBV5-1	TRBJ2-1	TGCGCCAGTACAGGGTTCCATGAGCAGTTCTTC	CASTGFHEQFF
NA	NA	TRBV5-1	TRBJ2-7	TGCGCCAGCAGCCAGAAAACCGGGACGTCTGCCGGGGGCGAGCAGTACTTC	CASSQKTGTSAGGEQYF
NA	TRBD1	TRBV18	TRBJ1-4	TGTGCCAGCTCACCACGACAGGGCGGACCCGAAAAACTGTTTTTT	CASSPRQGGPEKLFF
few	TRBD1	TRBV5-1	TRBJ2-1	TGCGCCAGCAGCTTGGAGGTAGGGGGCGATGAGCAGTTCTTC	CASSLEVGGDEQFF
NA	NA	TRBV30	TRBJ1-6	TGTGCCTACCAACAGGTTTTCGATAATTCACCCCTCCACTTT	CAYQQVFDNSPLHF
NA	NA	TRBV2	TRBJ1-5	TGTGCCAGCAGTGATTGGGCCCGGGAGGTCCGGCCCCAGCATTTT	CASSDWAREVRPQHF
once	TRBD2	TRBV7-3	TRBJ2-2	TGTGCCAGCAGCTTCAACCCTAGCGGGGGGGCCGACGGGGAGCTGTTTTTT	CASSFNPSGGADGELFF
NA	TRBD2	TRBV4-1	TRBJ2-2	TGCGCCAGCAGCCACACGGGGGGGAGGAGTACCGGGGAGCTGTTTTTT	CASSHTGGRSTGELFF
NA	NA	TRBV30	TRBJ1-1	TGTGCCTGGAGCGTTCCGGAGATGAACACTGAAGCTTTCTTT	CAWSVPEMNTEAFF
few	NA	TRBV6-1	TRBJ1-3	TGTGCCACCCGAACTGGGACTGCTGGAAACACCATATATTTT	CATRTGTAGNTIYF
NA	NA	TRBV5-6	TRBJ1-2	TGTGCCAGCAGCTTGGGGGGTCAGGGGATGGTTTATGTTCGTGGCTACACCTTC	CASSLGGQGMVYVRGYTF
NA	TRBD1	TRBV9	TRBJ1-1	TGTGCCAGCAGCGTAGAGGCAGGGGGCTTTACTGAAGCTTTCTTT	CASSVEAGGFTEAFF
NA	NA	TRBV4-2	TRBJ2-2	TGTGCCAGCAGCCAAGATTATCGGGGATGGGGGGAGCTGTTTTTT	CASSQDYRGWGELFF
NA	TRBD1	TRBV6-1	TRBJ1-2	TGTGCCAGCAGTGAAGGGGGGACAGGGGCAATCTATGGCTACACCTTC	CASSEGGTGAIYGYTF
NA	NA	TRBV6-6	TRBJ1-2	TGTGCCAGCAGTCCGATCACAGGGCCCTTTAACTATGGCTACACCTTC	CASSPITGPFNYGYTF
NA	TRBD1	TRBV6-6	TRBJ2-7	TGTGCCAGCAGTCAGGGACAGGTGTCCTACGAGCAGTACTTC	CASSQGQVSYEQYF
NA	NA	TRBV5-1	TRBJ2-2	TGCGCCAGCAGCTTGGACAGAAACACCGGGGAGCTGTTTTTT	CASSLDRNTGELFF
once	NA	TRBV28	TRBJ1-2	TGTGCCAGCAGTTTTCTAGGGAGGGATGGCTACACCTTC	CASSFLGRDGYTF